The rows below give T cell receptor beta chains drawn from one sample of a study of molecular identifiers for immune sequencing clone quantification. Via MiXCR, TCRdb re-called the PCR reads, giving one row per CDR3 protein. This table holds about 300,000 distinct CDR3 sequences, about 22% found once. The specimen was naive CD8+ T cells from blood, with Jurkat cell RNA spiked in. The receptors originated from a human donor in good health. Some libraries in this study had Jurkat cell RNA spiked in. Each CDR3 is given with its conserved first and last residue. Fields, in order: D gene, CDR3 length, J gene, V gene, clone size, CDR3 protein, CDR3 DNA. D genes are given only for firm matches. The listing skips clone size in some rows; elsewhere it reads once, few, many or a size class.

NA | 12 | TRBJ2-7 | TRBV28 | many | CASSDLNLEQYF | TGTGCCAGCAGTGACCTCAATCTCGAGCAGTACTTC
NA | 14 | TRBJ2-5 | TRBV7-9 | many | CASSLAQGEETQYF | TGTGCCAGCAGCTTAGCGCAGGGAGAGGAGACCCAGTACTTC
TRBD2 | 19 | TRBJ2-3 | TRBV20-1 | NA | CSARDRGDGTSGRADTQYF | TGCAGTGCTAGAGATCGGGGAGACGGGACTAGCGGGAGAGCGGATACGCAGTATTTT
NA | 15 | TRBJ1-5 | TRBV19 | few | CASSIAGRTNQPQHF | TGTGCCAGTAGTATTGCTGGAAGGACCAATCAGCCCCAGCATTTT
NA | 17 | TRBJ2-5 | TRBV7-2 | many | CASSLNLESLLGETQYF | TGTGCCAGCAGCTTAAATCTTGAGTCACTTTTGGGGGAGACCCAGTACTTC
NA | 14 | TRBJ2-7 | TRBV7-2 | many | CASISGPVSYEQYF | TGTGCCAGCATCTCCGGTCCTGTCTCCTACGAGCAGTACTTC
TRBD1 | 14 | TRBJ2-2 | TRBV7-9 | many | CASQTGGYTGELFF | TGTGCCAGCCAGACAGGGGGCTACACCGGGGAGCTGTTTTTT
NA | 22 | TRBJ1-5 | TRBV2 | many | CASSEALPEQSEILYSNQPQHF | TGTGCCAGCAGTGAAGCGCTTCCAGAACAGAGCGAAATCCTGTATAGCAATCAGCCCCAGCATTTT
NA | 16 | TRBJ1-5 | TRBV19 | few | CASSLTTRGSGQPQHF | TGTGCCAGTAGTTTAACCACTCGGGGTTCAGGTCAGCCCCAGCATTTT
NA | 15 | TRBJ2-6 | TRBV9 | many | CASSGVTSGANVLTF | TGTGCCAGCAGCGGGGTTACCTCTGGGGCCAACGTCCTGACTTTC
TRBD2 | 15 | TRBJ2-3 | TRBV11-2 | NA | CASEREAGGTDTQYF | TGTGCCAGCGAAAGAGAGGCGGGGGGCACAGATACGCAGTATTTT
TRBD1 | 16 | TRBJ2-7 | TRBV12-3/TRBV12-4 | many | CASSLATGQGFYEQYF | TGTGCCAGCAGTTTGGCAACGGGACAGGGGTTCTACGAGCAGTACTTC
NA | 16 | TRBJ2-1 | TRBV30 | few | CAWEVPGASSYNEQFF | TGTGCCTGGGAGGTACCGGGAGCGAGCTCCTACAATGAGCAGTTCTTC
NA | 15 | TRBJ2-7 | TRBV7-6 | few | CASSLAHGSSYEQYF | TGTGCCAGCAGCTTAGCCCACGGGAGCTCCTACGAGCAGTACTTC
NA | 14 | TRBJ2-7 | TRBV27 | NA | CASSFSGPPYEQYF | TGTGCCAGCAGTTTCTCCGGGCCCCCCTACGAGCAGTACTTC
NA | 14 | TRBJ1-2 | TRBV6-5 | many | CASRPEGQNYGYTF | TGTGCCAGCAGACCCGAAGGACAGAACTATGGCTACACCTTC
TRBD1 | 18 | TRBJ2-3 | TRBV7-2 | many | CASSPSGTGATSTDTQYF | TGTGCCAGCAGCCCATCCGGGACAGGGGCAACTTCCACAGATACGCAGTATTTT
NA | 12 | TRBJ1-2 | TRBV19 | NA | CASSISPYGYTF | TGTGCCAGTAGTATTTCTCCTTATGGCTACACCTTC
NA | 17 | TRBJ1-6 | TRBV27 | many | CASSLGIVMGFNSPLHF | TGTGCCAGCAGTTTAGGGATTGTGATGGGTTTCAATTCACCCCTCCACTTT
NA | 15 | TRBJ1-4 | TRBV5-6 | many | CASSIQAATNEKLFF | TGTGCCAGCAGCATACAGGCTGCAACTAATGAAAAACTGTTTTTT
NA | 16 | TRBJ2-2 | TRBV19 | many | CASSIGTGLNTGELFF | TGTGCCAGTAGTATCGGGACGGGCTTGAACACCGGGGAGCTGTTTTTT
NA | 13 | TRBJ1-1 | TRBV7-3 | many | CASSLWANTEAFF | TGTGCCAGCAGCTTATGGGCGAACACTGAAGCTTTCTTT
NA | 16 | TRBJ2-7 | TRBV11-2 | few | CASSFAPGLGGYEQYF | TGTGCCAGCAGCTTCGCACCGGGTCTGGGGGGCTACGAGCAGTACTTC
TRBD2 | 17 | TRBJ2-1 | TRBV4-1 | few | CASSQGLLAGNYNEQFF | TGCGCCAGCAGCCAAGGTTTACTAGCGGGAAACTACAATGAGCAGTTCTTC
NA | 14 | TRBJ2-7 | TRBV13 | many | CASSPRARSYEQYF | TGTGCCAGCAGCCCGCGGGCGAGATCCTACGAGCAGTACTTC
NA | 16 | TRBJ1-1 | TRBV13 | many | CASSSEGRIGDTEAFF | TGTGCCAGCAGCTCAGAGGGTCGGATAGGCGACACTGAAGCTTTCTTT
TRBD2 | 16 | TRBJ2-1 | TRBV24-1 | few | CATSDRTSGGADEQFF | TGTGCCACCAGTGATCGGACTAGCGGGGGGGCCGATGAGCAGTTCTTC
NA | 12 | TRBJ2-3 | TRBV5-1 | NA | CASSAGRDTQYF | TGCGCCAGCAGCGCAGGGAGAGATACGCAGTATTTT
TRBD2 | 14 | TRBJ2-1 | TRBV6-5 | NA | CASSERDSYNEQFF | TGTGCCAGCAGTGAGCGGGACTCCTACAATGAGCAGTTCTTC
NA | 14 | TRBJ2-5 | TRBV4-3 | few | CASSQVGQRETQYF | TGCGCCAGCAGCCAAGTCGGTCAGCGAGAGACCCAGTACTTC
TRBD1 | 13 | TRBJ2-7 | TRBV7-9 | NA | CASTRDSTYEQYF | TGTGCCAGCACCAGGGACAGCACCTACGAGCAGTACTTC
TRBD2 | 19 | TRBJ2-7 | TRBV20-1 | many | CSARDLSGVSGRAGYEQYF | TGCAGTGCTAGAGATCTCTCGGGCGTTAGCGGGAGGGCAGGCTACGAGCAGTACTTC
NA | 15 | TRBJ2-7 | TRBV20-1 | few | CSTRLSGGPYYEQYF | TGCAGTACTAGACTTTCCGGCGGGCCCTACTACGAGCAGTACTTC
TRBD1 | 19 | TRBJ2-3 | TRBV29-1 | NA | CSVEVRDRGRESPTDTQYF | TGCAGCGTTGAGGTCCGGGACAGGGGGCGTGAGTCCCCCACAGATACGCAGTATTTT
NA | 16 | TRBJ2-1 | TRBV2 | NA | CASSEFQWQNYNEQFF | TGTGCCAGCAGTGAATTTCAGTGGCAGAATTACAATGAGCAGTTCTTC
NA | 18 | TRBJ2-5 | TRBV20-1 | NA | CSARDRGLYRMYQETQYF | TGCAGTGCTAGAGATCGCGGTTTGTATCGTATGTACCAAGAGACCCAGTACTTC
NA | 14 | TRBJ2-2 | TRBV7-9 | many | CASSANPVVGELFF | TGTGCCAGCAGCGCAAACCCGGTTGTCGGGGAGCTGTTTTTT
TRBD1 | 16 | TRBJ1-5 | TRBV19 | NA | CASNDPGQGAYQPQHF | TGTGCCAGTAATGATCCCGGACAGGGGGCTTATCAGCCCCAGCATTTT
TRBD1 | 18 | TRBJ2-7 | TRBV7-9 | many | CASSPTHPLGTGSYEQYF | TGTGCCAGCAGCCCTACGCACCCACTGGGGACAGGGTCCTACGAGCAGTACTTC
TRBD1 | 14 | TRBJ1-4 | TRBV6-6 | NA | CASSWGQGGEKLFF | TGTGCCAGCAGTTGGGGACAGGGAGGGGAAAAACTGTTTTTT
NA | 15 | TRBJ2-7 | TRBV7-9 | NA | CASSHQGQGPSEQYF | TGTGCCAGCAGCCACCAAGGCCAGGGACCCTCCGAGCAGTACTTC
NA | 16 | TRBJ1-1 | TRBV20-1 | many | CSARDPTGTMNTEAFF | TGCAGTGCTAGAGATCCTACGGGGACCATGAACACTGAAGCTTTCTTT
NA | 18 | TRBJ2-7 | TRBV5-6 | many | CASSFTRTFMEANYEQYF | TGTGCCAGCAGCTTTACCCGGACCTTCATGGAGGCAAACTACGAGCAGTACTTC
TRBD1 | 21 | TRBJ2-6 | TRBV7-6 | few | CASSFFIFGPGGDSGANVLTF | TGTGCCAGCAGCTTCTTTATTTTCGGACCAGGGGGAGACTCTGGGGCCAACGTCCTGACTTTC
TRBD1 | 15 | TRBJ2-7 | TRBV7-6 | few | CASSPEDREMYEQYF | TGTGCCAGCAGCCCTGAAGACAGGGAAATGTACGAGCAGTACTTC
TRBD2 | 17 | TRBJ2-3 | TRBV20-1 | once | CSARDSDLAGGGDTQYF | TGCAGTGCTAGAGATAGCGATCTAGCGGGGGGGGGGGATACGCAGTATTTT
NA | 13 | TRBJ2-7 | TRBV4-1 | many | CASSQGGTYEQYF | TGCGCCAGCAGCCAAGGCGGGACCTACGAGCAGTACTTC